A single sample is the source of the 26 T cell receptor beta chains below, sequenced in a study of regulatory T cells in long-lasting Graves disease. With iRepertoire HTBI primers and Arm-PCR of CDR3 regions, TCR beta libraries were built. TCRdb reanalysed the multiplex PCR reads using MiXCR and keeps one entry per CDR3 protein. The repertoire has fewer than 650,000 distinct CDR3 sequences, 15% to 20% of them found once; the top ten carry approximately 20%. Time point noted: newly diagnosed GD, antithyroid drugs for less than 3 months. PBMC-extracted RNA yielded the TCR library. These same data were also listed under a study on T cells in Graves' hyperthyroidism and ophthalmopathy.

The specimen was peripheral blood mononuclear cells (PBMCs), collected at new diagnosis, from a patient treated with antithyroid drugs. All receptors derive from a woman aged 25-40 years with Graves disease.

This clonotype was detected many times. V is TRBV19 and J is TRBJ1-2, with 7 positions matching TRBD1. Germline V gives CDR1 LNHDA, CDR2 SQIVND (reference sequence). The CDR3 consists of 14 residues. V lost 7 bases, J lost 5 bases, and 10 bases stayed unmatched. The CDR3 DNA sequence: TGTGCCAGTAACGCGGGAGGACAGGCTTATGGCTACACCTTC. As protein: CASNAGGQAYGYTF.

This clonotype was found many times. The CDR3: CASSEGTSPLETQYF. The CDR3, as DNA: TGTGCCAGCAGCGAGGGGACTTCACCCCTTGAGACCCAGTACTTC. The gene calls are TRBV7-9 and TRBJ2-5; perhaps TRBD2 as D (6 bases). The CDR3 extends over 15 amino acids. V lost 5 bases and J lost 5, with 18 bases in between. Germline assignment: CDR1 SEHNR and CDR2 FQNEAQ (reference sequence).

This clonotype has just a few counts. V usage is TRBV18 and J usage is TRBJ1-4; D is perhaps TRBD1 (6 bases). CDR3 length equals 15 residues. Germline CDR1 and CDR2: KGHSH and LQKENI. Trimming left V 3 bases short and J 0 bases short, with 8 bases between. The CDR3 spells CASSPGHTTNEKLFF. The CDR3 DNA sequence: TGTGCCAGCTCACCGGGACATACAACTAATGAAAAACTGTTTTTT.

This clonotype was recorded a few times. The J gene is TRBJ2-1, the V gene TRBV11-2; D is unclear. V shed 2 bases and J shed 6 bases, with 14 bases lying between them. This CDR3 is 15 amino acids long. Looked up from germline, CDR1 is SGHAT and CDR2 is FQNNGV. The CDR3: CASSLSRFSANEQFF. CDR3 coding DNA: TGTGCCAGCAGCTTATCGAGATTCTCTGCCAATGAGCAGTTCTTC.

This clonotype showed up many times. The chain uses TRBV27 and TRBJ1-1; weak D call: TRBD1 (5 bases). The CDR3 loop spans 15 amino acids. Trimming removed 3 bases at V and 1 base at J, with 12 bases between. Germline values: CDR1 MNHEY, CDR2 SMNVEV (reference sequence). CDR3 DNA sequence: TGTGCCAGCAGTTTCAGGGAGGTGGGGAACACTGAAGCTTTCTTT. Translating gives CASSFREVGNTEAFF.

This clonotype was detected many times. The junction shows a germline mismatch at one end, possibly a read error. V usage is TRBV7-7 and J usage is TRBJ2-1; TRBD2 agrees at 9 bases. The CDR3 totals 14 residues. Germline CDR1 and CDR2: SSHAT and FNYEAQ (reference sequence). Here the CDR3 reads CASSPTAGGREQFF. CDR3 DNA sequence: TGTGCTAGCAGCCCGACGGCGGGAGGGCGGGAGCAGTTCTTC.

At least ten counts were recorded for this clonotype. The DNA for the CDR3 is TGTGCCAGCAGTAGCCCGACTAGCGGATACTCCTACGAGCAGTACTTC. Its translation is CASSSPTSGYSYEQYF. This chain connects TRBV28 to TRBJ2-7; TRBD2 aligns across 9 bases. This CDR3 has 16 amino acids. Germline values: CDR1 MDHEN, CDR2 SYDVKM. V gave up 5 bases and J gave up 0 bases; unmatched junction bases: 8. Together with reference TRBV28 and TRBJ2-7, the CDR3 gives the full variable domain: DVKVTQSSRYLVKRTGEKVFLECVQDMDHENMFWYRQDPGLGLRLIYFSYDVKMKEKGDIPEGYSVSREKKERFSLILESASTNQTSMYLCASSSPTSGYSYEQYFGPGTRLTVT.

This clonotype has ten or more counts. The genes are TRBV28 and TRBJ2-5; D possibly matches TRBD1 or TRBD2 (5 bases each). Trimming left V 3 bases short and J 1 base short, with 15 bases between. The CDR3 has 16 residues. Germline V gives CDR1 MDHEN, CDR2 SYDVKM. The CDR3 spells CASSFPPGQIQETQYF. The CDR3 coding sequence is TGTGCCAGCAGTTTCCCGCCGGGGCAGATCCAAGAGACCCAGTACTTC.

This clonotype was recorded a few times. V usage is TRBV20-1 and J usage is TRBJ2-3; the match to TRBD2 covers 10 bases. CDR1 is DFQATT and CDR2 is SNEGSKA in the germline V gene (reference sequence). The CDR3 runs 15 residues. The V and J ends lost 4 bases and 0 bases, in that order; junction bases with no gene match: 4. CDR3 protein: CSATSGRGSTDTQYF. In nucleotides, the CDR3 is TGCAGTGCTACCAGCGGGAGGGGAAGCACAGATACGCAGTATTTT.

This clonotype showed up just a few times. The chain employs TRBV20-1 and TRBJ2-2, with 9 bases lining up with TRBD2. CDR1 DFQATT and CDR2 SNEGSKA come from the germline V gene (reference sequence). With V trimmed by 5 bases and J by 6 bases, 22 bases remained unmatched. The CDR3 runs to 19 residues. For the CDR3, the DNA is TGCAGTGCTCCCCTCGAGCCGCGGGAGGGGGGAAGGTGGGCCGGGGAGCTGTTTTTT. It specifies CSAPLEPREGGRWAGELFF.

This clonotype was counted ten times or more. The chain is built from TRBV3-1 and TRBJ2-5; TRBD1 agrees at 8 bases. Germline loops: CDR1 LGHDT, CDR2 YNNKEL (reference sequence). The CDR3 totals 16 residues. V lost 4 bases, J lost 5 bases, and 12 bases stayed unmatched. This CDR3 is CASSRSGTGLRETQYF. In nucleotides, the CDR3 is TGTGCCAGCAGCCGATCCGGGACAGGTCTGCGGGAGACCCAGTACTTC.

This clonotype was observed a few times. This rearrangement joins TRBV7-3 to TRBJ2-1; D may match TRBD1 or TRBD2 (5 bases each). The CDR3 has 16 residues. CDR1 is SGHTA, CDR2 FQGTGA, per germline. V lost 8 bases to trimming and J lost 7 bases, with 24 bases between them. CDR3 residues: CASGPTSGAEVNEQFF. The CDR3 nucleotides are TGTGCCAGCGGCCCAACCTCCGGGGCTGAGGTAAATGAGCAGTTCTTC.

This clonotype came up many times. The chain links TRBV7-2 to TRBJ1-2; TRBD1 matches 9 bases. V dropped 6 bases and J dropped 4; count of bases not matched to a gene: 9. The CDR3 is 15 residues long. Germline values: CDR1 SGHTA, CDR2 FQGNSA. CDR3 bases: TGTGCCAGCAGTTTTGTCGACAGGGGGACCTATGGCTACACCTTC. Encoded protein: CASSFVDRGTYGYTF.

In this sample, this clonotype turned up a few times. J is TRBJ2-1 and V is TRBV12-3 or TRBV12-4; D not resolved. Trimming took off 5 bases at V and 0 bases at J, with 11 bases between the two ends. The CDR3 contains 15 residues. The CDR3 loop is CASSPRTLSYNEQFF. The CDR3 DNA is TGTGCCAGCAGTCCCCGGACCCTCTCCTACAATGAGCAGTTCTTC.

A single count supports this clonotype. A clone one base away is much larger, so this may be a read error. The chain recombines TRBV12-3 or TRBV12-4 with TRBJ2-4, with TRBD2 identical over 10 bases. Unmatched junction bases numbered 11, after V lost 8 bases and J lost 13 bases. CDR3 size: 13 residues. The CDR3 region is CASRAGGIYKQYF. The CDR3 DNA reads as TGTGCCAGCCGAGCGGGAGGGATCTACAAGCAGTACTTC.

Only a few counts were recorded for this clonotype. This chain joins TRBV20-1 and TRBJ2-7, with D tentatively TRBD2 (5 bases). The CDR3 consists of 13 residues. Germline V gene lookup returns CDR1 DFQATT and CDR2 SNEGSKA (reference sequence). The CDR3 DNA sequence: TGCAGCGGATTCAGGCGGGCCCCCCGCGAGCAGTACTTC. Translation: CSGFRRAPREQYF.

Note on this clonotype: It may be a read error: a sequence one base away is much more abundant. V is TRBV28 and J is TRBJ2-2; TRBD1 might be the D (5 bases). Looked up from germline, CDR1 is MDHEN and CDR2 is SYDVKM. The CDR3 is made up of 14 amino acids. The CDR3 here is CASGLGSGPGELFF. In DNA, the CDR3 is TGTGCCAGCGGTTTAGGGTCAGGGCCCGGGGAGCTGTTTTTT.

This clonotype appeared many times. J is TRBJ2-3 and V is TRBV5-1; D call uncertain. V was clipped by 5 bases and J by 4 bases, with 5 bases between them. This CDR3 is 11 amino acids long. Germline V gives CDR1 SGHRS, CDR2 YFSETQ. In DNA form, the CDR3 reads TGCGCCAGCAGTGCGTCAGATACGCAGTATTTT. Translated, it gives CASSASDTQYF.

J is TRBJ1-6 and V is TRBV20-1; no definite D call. V was pared by 5 bases and J by 7 bases, with 9 bases between. Germline CDR1 DFQATT, CDR2 SNEGSKA (reference sequence). There are 12 residues in the CDR3. CDR3 residues: CSAHQTNSPLHF. The CDR3 DNA follows: TGCAGTGCTCACCAAACAAATTCACCCCTCCACTTT.

The CDR3 spells CSAAGTGGFMNTEAFF. The CDR3 nucleotides read TGCAGTGCGGCCGGGACAGGGGGATTCATGAACACTGAAGCTTTCTTT. J is TRBJ1-1 and V is TRBV20-1, with 11 bases matching TRBD1. CDR1 and CDR2 (germline): DFQATT, SNEGSKA (reference sequence). The CDR3 sequence is 16 residues long. The V gene end was trimmed by 6 bases and the J gene end by 0 bases; junction bases not matched to a gene: 9.

In this sample, this clonotype turned up a few times. The chain links TRBV24-1 to TRBJ1-2; TRBD1 might be the D (5 bases). This CDR3 comprises 12 residues. Germline V CDR1 and CDR2: KGHDR, SFDVKD. Trimming stripped 6 bases from V and 6 bases from J, with 10 bases between. The CDR3 sequence is CATSTGVDGYTF. Here the CDR3 DNA reads TGTGCCACCAGTACGGGGGTTGATGGCTACACCTTC.

As to this clonotype: This sequence may be a read error, since a much larger clone differs from it by one base. V is TRBV7-3 and J is TRBJ2-5, with D unresolved. CDR3 length: 13 amino acids. V gave up 4 bases and J gave up 7 bases, with 13 bases separating them. Per the germline V gene, CDR1 is SGHTA and CDR2 is FQGTGA. CDR3 coding DNA: TGTGCCAGCAGCTCTGGACGGTCAGGGACCCAGTACTTC. It encodes CASSSGRSGTQYF.

This clonotype was observed a handful of times. CDR3 loop: CASSRGPMNTEAFF. CDR3 DNA: TGTGCCAGCAGCCGGGGGCCCATGAACACTGAAGCTTTCTTT. This chain joins TRBV6-1 and TRBJ1-1; D possibly corresponds to TRBD1 (6 bases). The CDR3 runs 14 residues. V lost 6 bases and J lost 0, with 11 bases in between. Per germline, CDR1 MNHNS and CDR2 SASEGT.

This clonotype was picked up many times. V usage is TRBV7-8 and J usage is TRBJ1-1; 9 bases line up with TRBD1. After removal of 3 bases from V and 1 base from J, the junction contained 3 bases not matched to a gene. CDR1 SGHVS and CDR2 FQNEAQ come from the germline V gene. The CDR3 covers 15 residues. Written as DNA, the CDR3 is TGTGCCAGCAGCTTTCTACAGGGGGCGAACACTGAAGCTTTCTTT. Its translation: CASSFLQGANTEAFF.

The chain is built from TRBV4-1 and TRBJ2-7; 8 bases fit TRBD1. Germline V lookup: CDR1 MGHRA, CDR2 YSYEKL. The CDR3 loop spans 14 amino acids. V was pared by 2 bases and J by 5 bases, with 5 bases of the junction left unmatched. Written as DNA, the CDR3 is TGCGCCAGCAGCCAACGTGCAGGGGGCCACGAGCAGTACTTC. This encodes CASSQRAGGHEQYF.

This clonotype has at least ten counts. This chain connects TRBV20-1 to TRBJ2-5; D is unresolved. V was clipped by 0 bases and J by 9 bases, with 20 bases between them. This CDR3 spans 15 amino acids. Per the germline V gene, CDR1 is DFQATT and CDR2 is SNEGSKA (reference sequence). CDR3 in DNA: TGCAGTGCTAGAGATTTGGGTACTGCCACTACGGCCCAGTACTTC. This sequence encodes CSARDLGTATTAQYF.